This T cell receptor (beta chain) was documented in a study of CD8 T cells in ankylosing spondylitis. The study, taken as a whole, reports: Reports of some motif variants in reactive arthritis synovial fluid and blood predate this one. A TCR beta motif of under 10 highly homologous variants appeared characteristic of ankylosing spondylitis blood. Clones that were linked to disease were CD8+ and were relatively rare in peripheral blood.

Quantitative 5'-RACE was performed with molecular barcodes, and it yielded the TCR beta libraries. TCRdb ran MiXCR on the 5' RACE reads and lists one entry per CDR3 protein. Among more than 150,000 distinct CDR3 sequences listed, over 15% were seen once. The sample holds many counts of this clonotype. Its specificity is not known. Trimming removed 0 bases at V and 8 bases at J, with 19 bases between. The CDR3 runs to 17 residues. Looked up from germline, CDR1 is LGHNA and CDR2 is YNFKEQ. The rearrangement links TRBV4-2 to TRBJ2-2; D may be TRBD1 (5 bases). This TCR derives from a male donor between 10 and 30 years old with ankylosing spondylitis or in good health (not recorded which). The specimen sequenced was blood, either unsorted or a sorted T cell fraction (not recorded which). The CDR3 region is CASSQDAIRAVSGELFF. CDR3 bases: TGTGCCAGCAGCCAAGATGCCATCAGGGCCGTTTCGGGGGAGCTGTTTTTT.